The rows below give T cell receptor beta chains drawn from one sample of a study of cytomegalovirus exposure and HLA in healthy donors. TCRdb keeps only in-frame clones here, not all; method: immunoSEQ multiplex PCR. The data show 100,000 to 150,000 clones, roughly 78% seen once. The specimen was PBMCs. These receptors were taken from a young man in good health and CMV-seropositive. CDR3s include the opening cysteine and the closing phenylalanine or tryptophan. The D gene is left open where the match is weak. Clone size is stated in some rows and not others, as once, few, many or a class when expanded.

cdr3_nt: TGTGCCAGCAGCCTTGTGGGCGGTGGGAGGAACACCGGGGAGCTGTTTTTT
cdr3_aa: CASSLVGGGRNTGELFF
j_call: TRBJ2-2
v_call: TRBV11-3
clone_size: .
d_call: .

cdr3_nt: TGTGCCAGCGGGTCCGAGGCAGGGCAGGCCTACGAGCAGTACTTC
cdr3_aa: CASGSEAGQAYEQYF
j_call: TRBJ2-7
v_call: TRBV28
clone_size: .
d_call: .

cdr3_nt: TGTGCCAGCAGGTCTGCCGCCAGTGTGCTCAATGAGCAGTTCTTC
cdr3_aa: CASRSAASVLNEQFF
j_call: TRBJ2-1
v_call: TRBV6-5
clone_size: .
d_call: .

cdr3_nt: TGTGCCAGCAGTGAAGACAACTCTGGGGCCAACGTCCTGACTTTC
cdr3_aa: CASSEDNSGANVLTF
j_call: TRBJ2-6
v_call: TRBV6-4
clone_size: few
d_call: .

cdr3_nt: TGCGCCAGCAGGCCCCAGGGGGAGGGCACAGATACGCAGTATTTT
cdr3_aa: CASRPQGEGTDTQYF
j_call: TRBJ2-3
v_call: TRBV5-1
clone_size: once
d_call: .

cdr3_nt: TGTGCCAGCTCGCGTGGAGGGAGCTCCTACGAGCAGTACTTC
cdr3_aa: CASSRGGSSYEQYF
j_call: TRBJ2-7
v_call: TRBV6-5
clone_size: once
d_call: .

cdr3_nt: TGCAGCGTGAGGGGGGGGGAGACCCAGTACTTC
cdr3_aa: CSVRGGETQYF
j_call: TRBJ2-5
v_call: TRBV29-1
clone_size: .
d_call: .

cdr3_nt: TGTGCCAGCAGTTCGGACACCAACTCCTACGAGCAGTACTTC
cdr3_aa: CASSSDTNSYEQYF
j_call: TRBJ2-7
v_call: TRBV27
clone_size: .
d_call: .

cdr3_nt: TGTGCCAGCAGGGGCGAGAACTATGGCTACACCTTC
cdr3_aa: CASRGENYGYTF
j_call: TRBJ1-2
v_call: TRBV6-5
clone_size: .
d_call: .

cdr3_nt: TGTGCCAGCTCACCGGGACAGTCTCAGGAGACCCAGTACTTC
cdr3_aa: CASSPGQSQETQYF
j_call: TRBJ2-5
v_call: TRBV18
clone_size: .
d_call: TRBD1

cdr3_nt: TGCGCCAGCAGAAGGTCGTTCGACAGGGAGGCCACTGAAGCTTTCTTT
cdr3_aa: CASRRSFDREATEAFF
j_call: TRBJ1-1
v_call: TRBV5-1
clone_size: .
d_call: TRBD1

cdr3_nt: TGTGCCAGCAGCAAATATACAGTTCATTATCAGCCCCAGCATTTT
cdr3_aa: CASSKYTVHYQPQHF
j_call: TRBJ1-5
v_call: TRBV21-1
clone_size: few
d_call: .

cdr3_nt: TGCGCCAGCAGCCAGGATAGAGCGGGAGGGCCTTCAGAGACCCAGTACTTC
cdr3_aa: CASSQDRAGGPSETQYF
j_call: TRBJ2-5
v_call: TRBV4-3
clone_size: .
d_call: TRBD2

cdr3_nt: TGTGCCAGCAGCTTAGGGGGAGGGTTAAATCAGCCCCAGCATTTT
cdr3_aa: CASSLGGGLNQPQHF
j_call: TRBJ1-5
v_call: TRBV7-2
clone_size: .
d_call: .

cdr3_nt: TGTGCCAGCAGCTTGAGTGGGACAGCTTCCTACAATGAGCAGTTCTTC
cdr3_aa: CASSLSGTASYNEQFF
j_call: TRBJ2-1
v_call: TRBV5-4
clone_size: .
d_call: TRBD1

cdr3_nt: TGTGCCAGCAAGCTTGACGGGAATGAGCAGTTCTTC
cdr3_aa: CASKLDGNEQFF
j_call: TRBJ2-1
v_call: TRBV7-2
clone_size: .
d_call: .

cdr3_nt: TGTGCCTGGAGCCACATCCTAGCGCGGACCCACTACGAGCAGTACTTC
cdr3_aa: CAWSHILARTHYEQYF
j_call: TRBJ2-7
v_call: TRBV30
clone_size: few
d_call: .

cdr3_nt: TGTGCCAGCAGCATCAACAGGGGGGTACGTATAGAGCAGTACTTC
cdr3_aa: CASSINRGVRIEQYF
j_call: TRBJ2-7
v_call: TRBV13
clone_size: .
d_call: TRBD1

cdr3_nt: TGTGCCAGCAGCCCAAGAAACACTGGGGCCAACGTCCTGACTTTC
cdr3_aa: CASSPRNTGANVLTF
j_call: TRBJ2-6
v_call: TRBV9
clone_size: .
d_call: .

cdr3_nt: TGTGCCAGCAGTGGTCTACGGGAGACCCAGTACTTC
cdr3_aa: CASSGLRETQYF
j_call: TRBJ2-5
v_call: TRBV6-1
clone_size: .
d_call: .

cdr3_nt: TGTGCCAGCAGTCTTACAGGGGGCGGGACTGAAGCTTTCTTT
cdr3_aa: CASSLTGGGTEAFF
j_call: TRBJ1-1
v_call: TRBV28
clone_size: .
d_call: TRBD1

cdr3_nt: TGTGCCAGCAGTCCCACAGGGGTTGAAAAACTGTTTTTT
cdr3_aa: CASSPTGVEKLFF
j_call: TRBJ1-4
v_call: TRBV25-1
clone_size: few
d_call: TRBD1

cdr3_nt: TGTGCCAGCAGTTTTTTGAACAGGCCCTACGAGCAGTACTTC
cdr3_aa: CASSFLNRPYEQYF
j_call: TRBJ2-7
v_call: TRBV27
clone_size: .
d_call: .

cdr3_nt: TGTGCCAGCAGTCCTCGGAGTAGCGGGAGAGTTGAGCAGTTCTTC
cdr3_aa: CASSPRSSGRVEQFF
j_call: TRBJ2-1
v_call: TRBV6-1
clone_size: .
d_call: TRBD2

cdr3_nt: TGCACCAGCAGCCAAAGGGGACAGCGGGAGGGCTCCGGACCCTACGAGCAGTACTTC
cdr3_aa: CTSSQRGQREGSGPYEQYF
j_call: TRBJ2-7
v_call: TRBV1
clone_size: .
d_call: .

cdr3_nt: TGCGCCAGCAGCCAAGATATGGGGAGAGGGATTAACACTGAAGCTTTCTTT
cdr3_aa: CASSQDMGRGINTEAFF
j_call: TRBJ1-1
v_call: TRBV4-1
clone_size: once
d_call: .

cdr3_nt: TGTGCCAGCTCACCACCGGTACAGACTGAAGCTTTCTTT
cdr3_aa: CASSPPVQTEAFF
j_call: TRBJ1-1
v_call: TRBV18
clone_size: .
d_call: .

cdr3_nt: TGCGCCAGCAGTGAGTCCGGGACTTTCTACAATGAGCAGTTCTTC
cdr3_aa: CASSESGTFYNEQFF
j_call: TRBJ2-1
v_call: TRBV10-2
clone_size: .
d_call: .

cdr3_nt: TGTGCCAGCAGACTACTAGCGGGCTACAATGAGCAGTTCTTC
cdr3_aa: CASRLLAGYNEQFF
j_call: TRBJ2-1
v_call: TRBV7-8
clone_size: .
d_call: TRBD2

cdr3_nt: TGCGCCAGCAGCTTACAGGGTGCCGGGGAGCTGTTTTTT
cdr3_aa: CASSLQGAGELFF
j_call: TRBJ2-2
v_call: TRBV5-1
clone_size: once
d_call: .

cdr3_nt: TGTGCCAGCAGCCCACGTGGGCAGGGTTGGGGTGAAAAACTGTTTTTT
cdr3_aa: CASSPRGQGWGEKLFF
j_call: TRBJ1-4
v_call: TRBV11-2
clone_size: .
d_call: .

cdr3_nt: TGTGCCAGAAGCTTAGACAGGGGATATGAGCAGTTCTTC
cdr3_aa: CARSLDRGYEQFF
j_call: TRBJ2-1
v_call: TRBV7-5
clone_size: .
d_call: .

cdr3_nt: TGTGCCAGTTCCCCGGGGGAACCAGATACGCAGTATTTT
cdr3_aa: CASSPGEPDTQYF
j_call: TRBJ2-3
v_call: TRBV2
clone_size: .
d_call: .

cdr3_nt: TGTGCCAGCAGGCCGGGGGGAGAGACCCAGTACTTC
cdr3_aa: CASRPGGETQYF
j_call: TRBJ2-5
v_call: TRBV25-1
clone_size: .
d_call: TRBD2

cdr3_nt: TGTGCCAGCAGCCAAGAGGGAGGAGGGGAGTACCAAGAGACCCAGTACTTC
cdr3_aa: CASSQEGGGEYQETQYF
j_call: TRBJ2-5
v_call: TRBV4-2
clone_size: .
d_call: .

cdr3_nt: TGTGCCAGCAGCAGGGAGGCTGGAAACACCATATATTTT
cdr3_aa: CASSREAGNTIYF
j_call: TRBJ1-3
v_call: TRBV6-5
clone_size: once
d_call: .

cdr3_nt: TGTGCCAGCAGCTTTCAGGGGCGGCAAGAGACCCAGTACTTC
cdr3_aa: CASSFQGRQETQYF
j_call: TRBJ2-5
v_call: TRBV7-2
clone_size: .
d_call: .

cdr3_nt: TGTGCCAGTAACCGGGACAGTCTCAATCAGCCCCAGCATTTT
cdr3_aa: CASNRDSLNQPQHF
j_call: TRBJ1-5
v_call: TRBV19
clone_size: .
d_call: TRBD1

cdr3_nt: TGTGCCAGCAGTAGAGAGACAGTCTACAATGAGCAGTTCTTC
cdr3_aa: CASSRETVYNEQFF
j_call: TRBJ2-1
v_call: TRBV27
clone_size: .
d_call: .

cdr3_nt: TGTGCCAGCAGTTACAGGGGGCGTACTGAAGCTTTCTTT
cdr3_aa: CASSYRGRTEAFF
j_call: TRBJ1-1
v_call: TRBV6-5
clone_size: .
d_call: TRBD1

cdr3_nt: TGTGCCAGCAGCTTAGGACATCTGACTGCCACAGATACGCAGTATTTT
cdr3_aa: CASSLGHLTATDTQYF
j_call: TRBJ2-3
v_call: TRBV13
clone_size: .
d_call: .

cdr3_nt: TGCGCCAGCAGCCTTTTTCCGGGACAAAGGGAAGATACGCAGTATTTT
cdr3_aa: CASSLFPGQREDTQYF
j_call: TRBJ2-3
v_call: TRBV4-1
clone_size: .
d_call: .

cdr3_nt: TGTGCCAGCAGCTTCGGCAGGGGGCCCCAGCATTTT
cdr3_aa: CASSFGRGPQHF
j_call: TRBJ1-5
v_call: TRBV5-8
clone_size: .
d_call: .

cdr3_nt: TGTGCAGGGGGGGGGCGAGGCACTGAAGCTTTCTTT
cdr3_aa: CAGGGRGTEAFF
j_call: TRBJ1-1
v_call: TRBV28
clone_size: .
d_call: .

cdr3_nt: TGCGCCAGCAGCCAAGTCCAAGCCTCCTACGAGCAGTACTTC
cdr3_aa: CASSQVQASYEQYF
j_call: TRBJ2-7
v_call: TRBV4-1
clone_size: few
d_call: .

cdr3_nt: TGCAGCGTTCTGACTAGCGGCGGGGAGACCCAGTACTTC
cdr3_aa: CSVLTSGGETQYF
j_call: TRBJ2-5
v_call: TRBV29-1
clone_size: .
d_call: TRBD2

cdr3_nt: TGCAGCGTTAATCGGGGAAACTATGGCTACACCTTC
cdr3_aa: CSVNRGNYGYTF
j_call: TRBJ1-2
v_call: TRBV29-1
clone_size: .
d_call: .

cdr3_nt: TGTGCCAGCAGCTCGGGGGGGACAGGGGGGAACACTGAAGCTTTCTTT
cdr3_aa: CASSSGGTGGNTEAFF
j_call: TRBJ1-1
v_call: TRBV11-3
clone_size: .
d_call: TRBD1

cdr3_nt: TGTGCCTGGAGTAGGGGCAGGGCCAATCAGCCCCAGCATTTT
cdr3_aa: CAWSRGRANQPQHF
j_call: TRBJ1-5
v_call: TRBV30
clone_size: .
d_call: .

cdr3_nt: TGTGCCAGCAGTTTAGTCCGCGGGCGCGGGGACACTGAAGCTTTCTTT
cdr3_aa: CASSLVRGRGDTEAFF
j_call: TRBJ1-1
v_call: TRBV27
clone_size: .
d_call: .

cdr3_nt: TGCGCCAGCAGCCAACCTTACGATGACAGGGAGTACACTGAAGCTTTCTTT
cdr3_aa: CASSQPYDDREYTEAFF
j_call: TRBJ1-1
v_call: TRBV4-3
clone_size: .
d_call: TRBD1

cdr3_nt: TGTGCCAGCAGACAGGGCTATAATGAAAAACTGTTTTTT
cdr3_aa: CASRQGYNEKLFF
j_call: TRBJ1-4
v_call: TRBV7-2
clone_size: .
d_call: .

cdr3_nt: TGTGCCAGCAGCGAATCACTTGTTGGAAACACCATATATTTT
cdr3_aa: CASSESLVGNTIYF
j_call: TRBJ1-3
v_call: TRBV2
clone_size: .
d_call: .

cdr3_nt: TGTGCCATCAGCGAGACACGGGTCGGCACTGAAGCTTTCTTT
cdr3_aa: CAISETRVGTEAFF
j_call: TRBJ1-1
v_call: TRBV10-3
clone_size: few
d_call: .

cdr3_nt: TGTGCCAGCAGTCTGACCGACAGGGGGCCTGGCTACACCTTC
cdr3_aa: CASSLTDRGPGYTF
j_call: TRBJ1-2
v_call: TRBV11-2
clone_size: .
d_call: TRBD1

cdr3_nt: TGTGCCAGCAGAGTCTTAACCACTACAGATACGCAGTATTTT
cdr3_aa: CASRVLTTTDTQYF
j_call: TRBJ2-3
v_call: TRBV27
clone_size: .
d_call: .